This passage covers 15 T cell receptor beta chains from one sample sequenced in a study of CD8+ T cells in alopecia areata. It was cDNA, reverse transcribed from extracted RNA, that served as the sequencing template. Assay: immunoSEQ multiplex PCR; the TCRdb copy retains only in-frame clones and omits some. Here the sample spans over 85,000 clones, less than 50% being singletons. The sample consisted of CD4+ T cells sorted from blood. The receptors were sampled from a human donor with alopecia areata.

CDR3 region: CASSLVGDRGLEQYF. Here the CDR3 DNA reads TGTGCCAGCAGCTTAGTAGGGGACCGGGGCCTGGAGCAGTACTTC. V and J are TRBV7-2 and TRBJ2-7; D may be TRBD1 or TRBD2 (5 bases each). CDR1 and CDR2 from the germline V gene are SGHTA and FQGNSA. CDR3 size: 15 residues. The germline V and J ends were trimmed by 1 base and 7 bases, with 17 bases remaining between them.

This CDR3 is CAWTSGTSHTQYF. DNA for the CDR3: TGTGCCTGGACTAGCGGGACTTCCCATACGCAGTATTTT. This chain connects TRBV30 to TRBJ2-3; TRBD2 matches at 9 bases. The CDR3 has 13 amino acids. Germline V gene sequence: CDR1 GTSNPN, CDR2 SVGIG (reference sequence). V lost 4 bases to trimming and J lost 7 bases; unmatched junction nucleotides: 6.

This clone was seen a handful of times. The rearrangement joins TRBV6-5 to TRBJ2-5, with D possibly TRBD1 on 6 matching bases. The CDR3 consists of 13 residues. CDR1 MNHEY and CDR2 SVGAGI come from the germline V gene. V lost 3 bases, J lost 2 bases, and 7 bases lay in between. The CDR3 loop is CASSYDRQETQYF. The CDR3 region has the DNA TGTGCCAGCAGTTATGACAGGCAAGAGACCCAGTACTTC.

The genes are TRBV23-1 and TRBJ2-7; D gene unclear. TRBV23-1 is filed as an ORF, its function uncertain. The CDR3 length is 14 residues. The V and J ends lost 0 bases and 2 bases respectively, with 8 bases between them. The CDR3 sequence is CASSQSGITYEQYF. The CDR3 DNA sequence: TGCGCCAGCAGTCAATCGGGCATTACCTACGAGCAGTACTTC.

The chain combines TRBV29-1 with TRBJ2-5, with D tentatively TRBD1 (6 bases). With 4 bases removed from V and 5 bases from J, the gap between germline ends came to 14 bases. Germline V gene data show CDR1 as SQVTM and CDR2 as ANQGSEA. The CDR3 covers 13 residues. CDR3 in amino acids: CSVATRGVETQYF. CDR3 DNA: TGCAGCGTTGCTACCAGGGGAGTGGAGACCCAGTACTTC.

The chain uses TRBV4-1 and TRBJ2-7; D may be TRBD2 (6 bases). V was pared by 3 bases and J by 6 bases, with 18 bases between. The CDR3 totals 15 residues. Germline CDR1 is MGHRA and CDR2 is YSYEKL. CDR3 in amino acids: CASSQADRLDSEQYF. CDR3 nucleotides: TGCGCCAGCAGCCAGGCGGACCGACTAGACTCCGAGCAGTACTTC.

This clone was seen a few times. The rearrangement joins TRBV15 to TRBJ2-3, with D maybe TRBD2 (5 bases). Germline V gene data show CDR1 as LNHNV and CDR2 as YYDKDF (reference sequence). Trimming cost V 1 base and J 1 base, with 12 bases left between them. The CDR3 loop spans 16 amino acids. The CDR3 DNA follows: TGTGCCACCAGCAGAGCTTCGGGGATCGGCACAGATACGCAGTATTTT. Its translation: CATSRASGIGTDTQYF.

This clone appeared a few times. The chain couples TRBV2 to TRBJ2-7, with a tentative D call TRBD2 (6 bases). The CDR3 is 14 amino acids. Germline assignment: CDR1 SNHLY and CDR2 FYNNEI. Trimming stripped 3 bases from V and 3 bases from J, with 12 bases between. The CDR3 sequence is CASSEGGIRYEQYF. DNA of the CDR3: TGTGCCAGCAGTGAGGGAGGAATTCGCTACGAGCAGTACTTC.

This clone was recorded a few times. V usage is TRBV28 and J usage is TRBJ2-7, with 8 positions matching TRBD2. Germline V gene sequence: CDR1 MDHEN, CDR2 SYDVKM. The CDR3 covers 18 residues. J gave up 2 bases and V 3 bases, and 15 bases lay outside the gene matches. The chain's CDR3 is CASSFVQAGGFFPYEQYF. CDR3 DNA sequence: TGTGCCAGCAGTTTTGTACAGGCGGGGGGATTCTTCCCCTACGAGCAGTACTTC. The full variable domain, with the rest looked up from reference TRBV28 and TRBJ2-7, is DVKVTQSSRYLVKRTGEKVFLECVQDMDHENMFWYRQDPGLGLRLIYFSYDVKMKEKGDIPEGYSVSREKKERFSLILESASTNQTSMYLCASSFVQAGGFFPYEQYFGPGTRLTVT.

The chain couples TRBV20-1 to TRBJ2-5; D not resolved. V lost 2 bases and J 4 bases, leaving 5 bases between the germline ends. The germline CDR1 and CDR2 sequences are DFQATT and SNEGSKA (reference sequence). The CDR3 covers 11 residues. CDR3 protein: CSARFGETQYF. CDR3 DNA sequence: TGCAGTGCTAGATTTGGAGAGACCCAGTACTTC.

This chain connects TRBV7-9 to TRBJ1-5; no clear D gene. Trimming took 3 bases from V and 0 from J, leaving 0 bases between them. The V gene's germline CDR1 is SEHNR and CDR2 FQNEAQ (reference sequence). This CDR3 comprises 12 residues. CDR3 coding DNA: TGTGCCAGCAGCTTTAGCAATCAGCCCCAGCATTTT. This sequence encodes CASSFSNQPQHF.

The CDR3 DNA is TGTGCCAGCAGCTTAATAGGTTACGAGCAGTACTTC. This encodes CASSLIGYEQYF. This chain uses TRBV7-8 with TRBJ2-7, with D hard to call. This CDR3 has 12 residues. Germline assignment: CDR1 SGHVS and CDR2 FQNEAQ. Trimming stripped 2 bases from V and 4 bases from J, with 6 bases between.

The gene calls are TRBV29-1 and TRBJ2-5, with D possibly being TRBD1 (6 bases). The V and J ends lost 7 bases and 5 bases respectively, with 14 bases between them. Germline V gene data show CDR1 as SQVTM and CDR2 as ANQGSEA. The CDR3 length is 12 residues. In nucleotides, the CDR3 is TGCAGCGCCGAGGACAGATGGGAGACCCAGTACTTC. Residues: CSAEDRWETQYF. The variable domain in full, completed from reference TRBV29-1 and TRBJ2-5, reads SAVISQKPSRDICQRGTSLTIQCQVDSQVTMMFWYRQQPGQSLTLIATANQGSEATYESGFVIDKFPISRPNLTFSTLTVSNMSPEDSSIYLCSAEDRWETQYFGPGTRLLVL.

The chain couples TRBV7-2 to TRBJ1-2; maybe TRBD1 (5 bases). Trimming shortened V by 5 bases and J by 4 bases, and 14 bases separated the two germline ends. This CDR3 has 14 residues. In germline, CDR1 is SGHTA, CDR2 FQGNSA. The CDR3 loop is CASSQAGDLYGYTF. The DNA for the CDR3 is TGTGCCAGCAGCCAAGCCGGGGACCTCTATGGCTACACCTTC.

The chain recombines TRBV6-5 with TRBJ1-1, with D perhaps TRBD1 (6 bases). Trimming stripped 6 bases from V and 6 bases from J, with 14 bases between. The germline V gene has CDR1 MNHEY and CDR2 SVGAGI. The CDR3 covers 13 residues. The CDR3 sequence: CASSREGGSEAFF. The DNA for the CDR3 is TGTGCCAGCAGCCGCGAAGGGGGGTCTGAAGCTTTCTTT.